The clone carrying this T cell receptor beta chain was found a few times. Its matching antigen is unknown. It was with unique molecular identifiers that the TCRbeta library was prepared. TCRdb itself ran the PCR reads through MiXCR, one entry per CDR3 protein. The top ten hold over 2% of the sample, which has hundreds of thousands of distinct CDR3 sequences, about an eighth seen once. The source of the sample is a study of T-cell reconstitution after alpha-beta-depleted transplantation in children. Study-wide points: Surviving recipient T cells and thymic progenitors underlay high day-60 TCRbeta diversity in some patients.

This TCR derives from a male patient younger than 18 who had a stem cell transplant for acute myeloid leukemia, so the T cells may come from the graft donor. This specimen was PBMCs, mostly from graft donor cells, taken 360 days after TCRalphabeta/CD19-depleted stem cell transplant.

CDR3 in DNA: TGTGCCAGCAGTGCGGGACTAGCGGGAAGGAATGAGCAGTTCTTC. It encodes CASSAGLAGRNEQFF. The V and J genes are TRBV28 and TRBJ2-1; 13 nucleotides agree with TRBD2. Germline lookup yields CDR1 MDHEN and CDR2 SYDVKM. J was trimmed by 7 bases and V by 5 bases; bases with no gene match: 5. The CDR3 loop spans 15 amino acids. Looking up the rest from reference TRBV28 and TRBJ2-1 gives the full variable domain: DVKVTQSSRYLVKRTGEKVFLECVQDMDHENMFWYRQDPGLGLRLIYFSYDVKMKEKGDIPEGYSVSREKKERFSLILESASTNQTSMYLCASSAGLAGRNEQFFGPGTRLTVL.